Listed below are T cell receptor beta chains from one sample, sequenced in a study of blood T cell repertoires in COVID-19. Sequencing used immunoSEQ multiplex PCR; TCRdb keeps in-frame clones, though not all of them. The sample consists of under 90,000 clones, approximately 83% of them appearing once. The sample comprised peripheral blood. The receptor set was obtained from a man aged 80 or over with acute or convalescent COVID-19. The CDR3 runs from the conserved cysteine through the conserved F or W. Fields, in order: V gene, D gene, J gene, clone size, CDR3 length, CDR3 protein, CDR3 DNA. The D gene is left open where the match is weak. The size of a clone is reported for some rows only, either as once, few or many, or as a class for expanded clones.

>TRBV5-4|TRBD2|TRBJ2-1|once|16
CASSFKTSGGYNEQFF
TGTGCCAGCAGCTTCAAGACTAGCGGGGGATACAATGAGCAGTTCTTC
>TRBV29-1|TRBD1|TRBJ2-5|-|14
CSVAQGDGKETQYF
TGCAGCGTTGCGCAGGGGGATGGGAAAGAGACCCAGTACTTC
>TRBV5-6|TRBD1|TRBJ1-5|-|16
CASSFRDRDSNQPQHF
TGTGCCAGCAGCTTCCGGGACAGGGATAGCAATCAGCCCCAGCATTTT
>TRBV7-9|TRBD1|TRBJ1-1|-|19
CASSLLGRTGRWYGTEAFF
TGTGCCAGCAGCTTATTGGGGCGGACAGGTCGGTGGTACGGCACTGAAGCTTTCTTT
>TRBV7-2|-|TRBJ1-4|-|14
CASSRGQLNEKLFF
TGTGCCAGCAGCCGCGGACAGCTCAATGAAAAACTGTTTTTT
>TRBV28|TRBD2|TRBJ2-1|-|15
CASSEPLSGSDEQFF
TGTGCCAGCAGTGAACCCTTAAGCGGGAGCGATGAGCAGTTCTTC
>TRBV6-6|-|TRBJ2-7|-|16
CASSLSSKWRTYEQYF
TGTGCCAGCAGTCTCTCGTCTAAGTGGAGGACCTACGAGCAGTACTTC
>TRBV19|TRBD1|TRBJ2-6|-|17
CASSPGTGPTGANVLTF
TGTGCCAGTAGTCCAGGGACAGGGCCAACTGGGGCCAACGTCCTGACTTTC
>TRBV11-1|TRBD1|TRBJ2-2|-|14
CASSSGTGTGELFF
TGTGCCAGCAGCTCCGGGACAGGGACCGGGGAGCTGTTTTTT
>TRBV5-1|-|TRBJ1-1|-|14
CASSYGGANTEAFF
TGCGCCAGCAGCTACGGGGGGGCGAACACTGAAGCTTTCTTT
>TRBV5-1|TRBD2|TRBJ2-1|-|15
CASSLVLAGYNEQFF
TGCGCCAGCAGCTTGGTTCTAGCGGGTTACAATGAGCAGTTCTTC
>TRBV28|-|TRBJ2-3|-|17
CASSSPRGWVAADTQYF
TGTGCCAGCAGCTCCCCAAGGGGATGGGTAGCGGCAGATACGCAGTATTTT
>TRBV7-2|-|TRBJ2-7|-|15
CASSPGVATTNEQYF
TGTGCCAGCAGCCCGGGAGTCGCCACTACCAACGAGCAGTACTTC
>TRBV6-5|-|TRBJ1-1|-|14
CASRNFWRDTEAFF
TGTGCCAGCAGAAACTTCTGGAGGGACACTGAAGCTTTCTTT
>TRBV25-1|TRBD2|TRBJ2-5|-|16
CASSRTSGRAGETQYF
TGTGCCAGCAGTCGAACTAGCGGGAGGGCCGGGGAGACCCAGTACTTC
>TRBV24-1|TRBD2|TRBJ2-3|-|17
CATSDSTLAGGLQAQYF
TGTGCCACCAGTGACTCTACCCTAGCGGGGGGGTTGCAGGCGCAGTATTTT
>TRBV27|-|TRBJ1-6|-|16
CASSSLSTGSNSPLHF
TGTGCCAGCAGCTCCCTCTCGACAGGATCTAATTCACCCCTCCACTTT
>TRBV7-9|TRBD1|TRBJ2-7|-|14
CASSLDGQANEQYF
TGTGCCAGCAGCTTAGATGGACAGGCGAACGAGCAGTACTTC
>TRBV3-1/TRBV3-2|-|TRBJ2-7|-|12
CASSQGPQEQYF
TGTGCCAGCAGCCAAGGCCCCCAGGAGCAGTACTTC
>TRBV19|-|TRBJ1-2|-|13
CASSIEQHYGYTF
TGTGCCAGTAGTATAGAACAGCATTATGGCTACACCTTC
>TRBV30|-|TRBJ1-2|-|13
CAWSPGDNYGYTF
TGTGCCTGGTCCCCCGGTGATAACTATGGCTACACCTTC
>TRBV7-9|-|TRBJ1-5|-|15
CASSLGRGPHQPQHF
TGTGCCAGCAGCTTAGGGCGGGGACCGCATCAGCCCCAGCATTTT
>TRBV11-2|-|TRBJ2-5|-|11
CASSLTGTQYF
TGTGCCAGCAGCTTGACGGGGACCCAGTACTTC
>TRBV6-2/TRBV6-3|-|TRBJ1-5|-|14
CASTPPGGNQPQHF
TGTGCCAGCACCCCCCCGGGGGGCAATCAGCCCCAGCATTTT
>TRBV5-5|-|TRBJ2-3|-|15
CASSFGQTSTDTQYF
TGTGCCAGCAGCTTCGGACAGACTAGCACAGATACGCAGTATTTT
>TRBV7-2|-|TRBJ1-1|-|16
CASSLARPRGGTEAFF
TGTGCCAGCAGCTTAGCGCGGCCGCGGGGTGGCACTGAAGCTTTCTTT
>TRBV6-5|-|TRBJ2-7|few|13
CASRKTSLYEQYF
TGTGCCAGCAGGAAGACTAGTCTTTACGAGCAGTACTTC
>TRBV10-3|TRBD1|TRBJ1-1|few|14
CAISGGTGGTEAFF
TGTGCCATCAGTGGTGGGACAGGGGGAACTGAAGCTTTCTTT
>TRBV5-4|-|TRBJ1-1|-|17
CASSLAGQIRKNTEAFF
TGTGCCAGCAGCTTGGCAGGACAGATTAGGAAGAACACTGAAGCTTTCTTT